The 22 T cell receptor beta chains below all came from one sample that was sequenced in a study of blood T cell repertoires in COVID-19. Assay used: immunoSEQ multiplex PCR; TCRdb lists only in-frame clones, some missing. This table holds 60,000 to 80,000 clones, 70% to 90% found once. Material: peripheral blood. The receptors originated from a woman aged 65 to 85 with acute or convalescent COVID-19.

The genes are TRBV6-5 and TRBJ1-4; the D gene is possibly TRBD1 (6 bases). The germline V gene has CDR1 MNHEY and CDR2 SVGAGI. The CDR3 runs 16 residues. V shed 2 bases and J shed 0 bases, with 10 bases lying between them. CDR3 amino acids: CASSYQGPATNEKLFF. CDR3 bases: TGTGCCAGCAGTTACCAGGGGCCTGCAACTAATGAAAAACTGTTTTTT.

The CDR3 DNA sequence: TGCGCCAGCAGCAACGACAGGGGCGAGGTATACACTGAAGCTTTCTTT. As protein: CASSNDRGEVYTEAFF. The V and J genes are TRBV5-1 and TRBJ1-1; 8 bases line up with TRBD1. With 4 bases clipped from V and 3 bases from J, the junction kept 11 bases outside the gene matches. The germline CDR1 and CDR2 sequences are SGHRS and YFSETQ. The CDR3 spans 16 residues. The full variable domain, with the rest looked up from reference TRBV5-1 and TRBJ1-1, is KAGVTQTPRYLIKTRGQQVTLSCSPISGHRSVSWYQQTPGQGLQFLFEYFSETQRNKGNFPGRFSGRQFSNSRSEMNVSTLELGDSALYLCASSNDRGEVYTEAFFGQGTRLTVV.

A note on this clone: Other DNA sequences in this specimen translate into the identical CDR3. The chain recombines TRBV18 with TRBJ2-1; 7 bases fit TRBD2. Per the germline V gene, CDR1 is KGHSH and CDR2 is LQKENI. J gave up 5 bases and V 3 bases, and 1 base lay outside the gene matches. The CDR3 is 13 residues long. The CDR3 DNA reads TGTGCCAGCTCACCTGGACTAGACAATGAGCAGTTCTTC. Translating it yields CASSPGLDNEQFF.

V gene TRBV4-2 combines with J gene TRBJ1-1; no firm D call. From germline, CDR1 is LGHNA and CDR2 YNFKEQ. The V gene lost 4 bases and the J gene lost 1 base, with 7 bases spanning the gap. This CDR3 has 13 amino acids. This chain's CDR3 is CASSPTQNTEAFF. The CDR3 DNA is TGTGCCAGCAGCCCCACACAGAACACTGAAGCTTTCTTT.

The genes are TRBV28 and TRBJ1-1; D is possibly TRBD1 (5 bases). CDR1 is MDHEN, CDR2 SYDVKM, per germline. The CDR3 covers 15 residues. V was shortened by 3 bases and J by 5 bases, with 16 bases between the two germline ends. CDR3 coding DNA: TGTGCCAGCAGTTTTTTGGCCCGAAAGGGGACTGAAGCTTTCTTT. Translation: CASSFLARKGTEAFF.

The chain recombines TRBV28 with TRBJ2-2, with TRBD1 as a possible D gene (6 bases). With 1 base removed from V and 1 base from J, the gap between germline ends came to 7 bases. The CDR3 loop spans 15 amino acids. The germline V gene has CDR1 MDHEN and CDR2 SYDVKM. This chain's CDR3 is CASSLSGVNTGELFF. The DNA of the CDR3 is TGTGCCAGCAGTTTATCAGGGGTGAACACCGGGGAGCTGTTTTTT.

This clone was recorded only once. The gene calls are TRBV5-4 and TRBJ1-1; 8 bases agree with TRBD1. The CDR3 is 14 amino acids. Per the germline V gene, CDR1 is SGHNT and CDR2 is YYREEE (reference sequence). Unmatched junction bases numbered 7, after V lost 4 bases and J lost 5 bases. Written as DNA, the CDR3 is TGTGCCAGCAGCCCGACAGGGGAATGGACTGAAGCTTTCTTT. It specifies CASSPTGEWTEAFF.

V is TRBV10-3 and J is TRBJ2-7, with 7 bases aligning to TRBD1. In germline, CDR1 is ENHRY, CDR2 SYGVKD. V shed 2 bases and J 3 bases; nucleotides not matched to a gene: 4. This CDR3 region has 14 residues. CDR3 sequence: CAISEGTDLYEQYF. The CDR3 region has the DNA TGTGCCATCAGTGAGGGGACAGACCTCTACGAGCAGTACTTC.

This clone was seen once. The chain joins TRBV9 to TRBJ1-1, with 7 bases fitting TRBD1. The CDR3 is made up of 15 amino acids. The germline gives CDR1 SGDLS, CDR2 YYNGEE. V lost 0 bases, J lost 1 base, and 3 bases stayed unmatched. The CDR3 DNA sequence: TGTGCCAGCAGCGTAGGACAGGGCTCGAACACTGAAGCTTTCTTT. Translated, it gives CASSVGQGSNTEAFF. The variable domain in full, completed from reference TRBV9 and TRBJ1-1, reads DSGVTQTPKHLITATGQRVTLRCSPRSGDLSVYWYQQSLDQGLQFLIQYYNGEERAKGNILERFSAQQFPDLHSELNLSSLELGDSALYFCASSVGQGSNTEAFFGQGTRLTVV.

The chain employs TRBV7-2 and TRBJ1-5; D is perhaps TRBD1 (5 bases). V lost 5 bases and J lost 6, with 17 bases in between. The CDR3 extends over 15 amino acids. Germline CDR1 reads SGHTA; CDR2 reads FQGNSA. The CDR3 loop is CASSLQTAGRQPQHF. In DNA, the CDR3 is TGTGCCAGCAGCCTTCAAACGGCGGGGCGTCAGCCCCAGCATTTT.

The chain carries TRBV18 and TRBJ1-3, with a weak D call TRBD1 (5 bases). V shed 3 bases and J shed 0 bases, with 15 bases lying between them. CDR3 size: 17 residues. The germline V gene encodes CDR1 KGHSH and CDR2 LQKENI. CDR3 residues: CASSPRSGLDSGNTIYF. DNA for the CDR3: TGTGCCAGCTCACCTAGGTCAGGGCTGGACTCTGGAAACACCATATATTTT.

This sequence joins TRBV6-6 and TRBJ2-4; TRBD2 matches at 13 bases. Germline V lookup: CDR1 MNHNY, CDR2 SVGAGI (reference sequence). J gave up 0 bases and V 5 bases, and 7 bases lay outside the gene matches. This CDR3 contains 18 residues. CDR3 loop: CASSLGLAGALAKNIQYF. Here the CDR3 DNA reads TGTGCCAGCAGTCTCGGACTAGCGGGAGCCCTAGCCAAAAACATTCAGTACTTC.

The chain combines TRBV2 with TRBJ2-1; D is ambiguous. The V gene lost 3 bases and the J gene lost 10 bases, with 7 bases spanning the gap. The CDR3 is 11 amino acids. Germline V lookup: CDR1 SNHLY, CDR2 FYNNEI. The CDR3 region is CASSDYPEQFF. As DNA, the CDR3 is TGTGCCAGCAGTGACTACCCAGAGCAGTTCTTC.

The genes are TRBV28 and TRBJ1-5; 8 bases are shared with TRBD1. Germline-derived CDR1 and CDR2 are MDHEN and SYDVKM. Losses at the gene ends were 10 bases for V and 4 bases for J; bases not matched to a gene: 9. The CDR3 spans 14 residues. CDR3 amino acids: CATHSRDRNQPQHF. DNA of the CDR3: TGTGCCACCCACTCCAGGGACAGGAATCAGCCCCAGCATTTT.

Of note for this clone: This sample includes further DNA sequences coding for the same CDR3. The chain has TRBV27 and TRBJ1-2; D unresolved. V lost 3 bases to trimming and J lost 3 bases, with 8 bases between them. Germline V gene data show CDR1 as MNHEY and CDR2 as SMNVEV (reference sequence). There are 13 residues in the CDR3. The CDR3 DNA sequence: TGTGCCAGCAGTTTTGCGGGTGACTATGGCTACACCTTC. Its translation: CASSFAGDYGYTF.

The J gene is TRBJ2-6, the V gene TRBV15; D not resolved. The CDR3 is 16 residues long. CDR1 is LNHNV, CDR2 YYDKDF, per germline (reference sequence). With 5 bases removed from V and 0 bases from J, the gap between germline ends came to 11 bases. DNA of the CDR3: TGTGCCACCAGCGGCCAACATCTCTCTGGGGCCAACGTCCTGACTTTC. Translation: CATSGQHLSGANVLTF.

The chain employs TRBV2 and TRBJ2-1; 14 nucleotides line up with TRBD2. CDR3 length: 14 amino acids. V shed 8 bases, J shed 15 bases, and the junction held 12 bases outside the gene matches. Germline assignment: CDR1 SNHLY and CDR2 FYNNEI. The CDR3 here is CASQPGTSGRHVFF. The CDR3 DNA is TGTGCCAGCCAACCCGGGACTAGCGGGAGACATGTGTTCTTC. The full variable domain, with the rest looked up from reference TRBV2 and TRBJ2-1, is EPEVTQTPSHQVTQMGQEVILRCVPISNHLYFYWYRQILGQKVEFLVSFYNNEISEKSEIFDDQFSVERPDGSNFTLKIRSTKLEDSAMYFCASQPGTSGRHVFFGPGTRLTVL.

This clone is a singleton in its sample. The rearrangement joins TRBV18 to TRBJ2-3; D uncertain. This CDR3 contains 12 residues. Germline loops: CDR1 KGHSH, CDR2 LQKENI. V lost 5 bases to trimming and J lost 0 bases, with 3 bases between them. The CDR3 DNA reads as TGTGCCAGCTCAACTAGCACAGATACGCAGTATTTT. It is translated as CASSTSTDTQYF.

The V gene is TRBV28, the J gene TRBJ1-1; tentative D call: TRBD1 (6 bases). Germline-derived CDR1 and CDR2 are MDHEN and SYDVKM. The CDR3 spans 14 residues. Trimming shortened V by 3 bases and J by 0 bases, and 8 bases separated the two germline ends. DNA for the CDR3: TGTGCCAGCAGTTTTGGGGGCGTGAACACTGAAGCTTTCTTT. This sequence encodes CASSFGGVNTEAFF.

CDR3 sequence: CASSSGGALNTEAFF. CDR3 DNA: TGCGCCAGCAGCTCGGGCGGGGCTTTGAACACTGAAGCTTTCTTT. This chain connects TRBV5-1 to TRBJ1-1; TRBD1 might be the D (5 bases). The CDR3 totals 15 residues. Germline CDR1 is SGHRS and CDR2 is YFSETQ. V was trimmed by 3 bases and J by 0 bases, leaving 12 bases between them.

The chain combines TRBV28 with TRBJ1-1; no firm D call. The CDR3 contains 12 residues. CDR1 and CDR2 (germline): MDHEN, SYDVKM. Trimming took 7 bases from V and 6 from J, leaving 12 bases between them. The CDR3: CASTAQSAEAFF. The CDR3 DNA reads TGTGCCAGCACCGCTCAGAGCGCTGAAGCTTTCTTT.

This clone has a single count. The chain recombines TRBV19 with TRBJ1-5, with 9 bases identical to TRBD1. This CDR3 spans 13 amino acids. V was clipped by 6 bases and J by 5 bases; unmatched bases: 2. Germline lookup yields CDR1 LNHDA and CDR2 SQIVND (reference sequence). CDR3 amino acids: CASRGQGYQPQHF. In DNA form, the CDR3 reads TGTGCCAGTAGGGGACAGGGCTATCAGCCCCAGCATTTT. Together with reference TRBV19 and TRBJ1-5, the CDR3 gives the full variable domain: DGGITQSPKYLFRKEGQNVTLSCEQNLNHDAMYWYRQDPGQGLRLIYYSQIVNDFQKGDIAEGYSVSREKKESFPLTVTSAQKNPTAFYLCASRGQGYQPQHFGDGTRLSIL.